Below are 11 T cell receptor beta chains sequenced from a single sample in a study. MiXCR, run by TCRdb on the 5' RACE reads, gives a single entry per CDR3 protein. The repertoire holds some 32,000 distinct CDR3 sequences, approximately 25% seen once, with 3.5% to 5% in the top ten. Sequencing was performed on memory CD4+ T cells sorted from blood. Subset specified: memory CD4+ T cells, CD4+CD45RO+CD25-. The receptors here all came from a female donor with breast cancer.

In nucleotides, the CDR3 is TGCGCCAGCAGTTGGGGGACAGTTAGCACAGATACGCAGTATTTT. Translated, it gives CASSWGTVSTDTQYF. V is TRBV5-1 and J is TRBJ2-3; TRBD1 aligns across 7 bases. Trimming cost V 5 bases and J 0 bases; bases outside gene matches: 6. The germline V gene encodes CDR1 SGHRS and CDR2 YFSETQ. The CDR3 has 15 amino acids.

Details on this clonotype: A read error may explain this, as a much larger clone is one base away. This chain joins TRBV27 and TRBJ2-3; TRBD1 aligns across 9 bases. CDR1 is MNHEY, CDR2 SMNVEV, per germline (reference sequence). CDR3 size: 14 residues. CDR3 in DNA: TGTACCAGCAGTCTCGGACAGGGGACAGATACGCAGTATTTT. This codes for CTSSLGQGTDTQYF.

The sample holds many counts of this clonotype. The J gene is TRBJ1-5, the V gene TRBV27, with D possibly matching TRBD1 (6 bases). Trimming cost V 4 bases and J 6 bases, with 7 bases left between them. Germline V gives CDR1 MNHEY, CDR2 SMNVEV (reference sequence). CDR3 length equals 12 residues. The CDR3 DNA reads TGTGCCAGCAGTTCAGGGGTTCAGCCCCAGCATTTT. Translation: CASSSGVQPQHF.

This clonotype was seen a handful of times. The chain couples TRBV19 to TRBJ2-2; D possibly uses TRBD1 or TRBD2 (6 bases each). In germline, CDR1 is LNHDA, CDR2 SQIVND (reference sequence). The CDR3 sequence is 15 residues long. V was shortened by 7 bases and J by 1 base, with 13 bases between the two germline ends. This chain's CDR3 is CASKAGGWNTGELFF. The CDR3 DNA follows: TGTGCCAGTAAGGCCGGGGGCTGGAACACCGGGGAGCTGTTTTTT.

This clonotype is termed medium-sized (0.01 to 0.1%). The chain carries TRBV27 and TRBJ2-7; D is perhaps TRBD2 (6 bases). V was cut by 6 bases and J by 2 bases, with 17 bases left in between. This CDR3 has 15 amino acids. Germline lookup yields CDR1 MNHEY and CDR2 SMNVEV (reference sequence). The CDR3 DNA reads as TGTGCCAGCAGCATAGCGGCAGGGAAGGCCTACGAGCAGTACTTC. Amino acid sequence: CASSIAAGKAYEQYF.

This clonotype was observed a handful of times. The DNA for the CDR3 is TGCAGTGCTAGAGTGAGCGTGGGCAGGTCACCCCTCCACTTT. Translated: CSARVSVGRSPLHF. This sequence joins TRBV20-1 and TRBJ1-6; D not resolved. Trimming removed 1 base from V and 10 bases from J, with 14 bases in between. CDR1 and CDR2 from the germline V gene are DFQATT and SNEGSKA (reference sequence). The CDR3 totals 14 residues.

This clonotype was observed many times. The V gene is TRBV20-1, the J gene TRBJ2-2, with a weak D call TRBD2 (5 bases). CDR3 size: 11 residues. V gave up 6 bases and J gave up 7 bases, with 9 bases separating them. The germline CDR1 and CDR2 sequences are DFQATT and SNEGSKA (reference sequence). CDR3 in amino acids: CSADRGGELFF. The CDR3 DNA reads as TGCAGTGCAGATCGGGGCGGGGAGCTGTTTTTT.

This clonotype was seen a handful of times. V usage is TRBV5-1 and J usage is TRBJ2-2, with D maybe TRBD2 (5 bases). The length of the CDR3 is 15 residues. Trimming shortened V by 2 bases and J by 4 bases, and 12 bases separated the two germline ends. Germline V gene sequence: CDR1 SGHRS, CDR2 YFSETQ. Here the CDR3 DNA reads TGCGCCAGCAGCTTCGAGGACGGGATCACCGGGGAGCTGTTTTTT. Protein product: CASSFEDGITGELFF.

A note on this clonotype: At one end, the junction sequence differs from germline, possibly due to a read error. The chain joins TRBV4-1 to TRBJ2-1; 8 bases map to TRBD2. From germline, CDR1 is MGHRA and CDR2 YSYEKL. The CDR3 spans 16 residues. DNA for the CDR3: TGCGCCAACAGCCAAGCGGCGGGGGGCGCCTACAATGAGCAGTTCTTC. The encoded protein is CANSQAAGGAYNEQFF.

With respect to this clonotype: This could be a read error, since a much larger clone is one nucleotide away. The rearrangement links TRBV7-9 to TRBJ2-7, with TRBD2 matching 10 bases. Germline V lookup: CDR1 SEHNR, CDR2 FQNEAQ (reference sequence). The CDR3 contains 16 residues. The CDR3 bases are TGTGCCAGCAACTTAGCCGTGGCTAGCGGGAGCCACGAGCAGTACTTC. The encoded protein is CASNLAVASGSHEQYF.

Notes on this clonotype: A read error may produce the germline difference seen at one junction end. This CDR3 is CAGSLGVRAKNIQYF. The CDR3 DNA is TGTGCCGGCAGCTTAGGGGTCAGAGCCAAAAACATTCAGTACTTC. This sequence joins TRBV7-8 and TRBJ2-4; possible D gene TRBD1, 5 bases. CDR1 and CDR2 from the germline V gene are SGHVS and FQNEAQ. CDR3 size: 15 residues. Using reference TRBV7-8 and TRBJ2-4 for the parts outside the CDR3, the full variable domain is GAGVSQSPRYKVAKRGQDVALRCDPISGHVSLFWYQQALGQGPEFLTYFQNEAQLDKSGLPSDRFFAERPEGSVSTLKIQRTQQEDSAVYLCAGSLGVRAKNIQYFGAGTRLSVL.